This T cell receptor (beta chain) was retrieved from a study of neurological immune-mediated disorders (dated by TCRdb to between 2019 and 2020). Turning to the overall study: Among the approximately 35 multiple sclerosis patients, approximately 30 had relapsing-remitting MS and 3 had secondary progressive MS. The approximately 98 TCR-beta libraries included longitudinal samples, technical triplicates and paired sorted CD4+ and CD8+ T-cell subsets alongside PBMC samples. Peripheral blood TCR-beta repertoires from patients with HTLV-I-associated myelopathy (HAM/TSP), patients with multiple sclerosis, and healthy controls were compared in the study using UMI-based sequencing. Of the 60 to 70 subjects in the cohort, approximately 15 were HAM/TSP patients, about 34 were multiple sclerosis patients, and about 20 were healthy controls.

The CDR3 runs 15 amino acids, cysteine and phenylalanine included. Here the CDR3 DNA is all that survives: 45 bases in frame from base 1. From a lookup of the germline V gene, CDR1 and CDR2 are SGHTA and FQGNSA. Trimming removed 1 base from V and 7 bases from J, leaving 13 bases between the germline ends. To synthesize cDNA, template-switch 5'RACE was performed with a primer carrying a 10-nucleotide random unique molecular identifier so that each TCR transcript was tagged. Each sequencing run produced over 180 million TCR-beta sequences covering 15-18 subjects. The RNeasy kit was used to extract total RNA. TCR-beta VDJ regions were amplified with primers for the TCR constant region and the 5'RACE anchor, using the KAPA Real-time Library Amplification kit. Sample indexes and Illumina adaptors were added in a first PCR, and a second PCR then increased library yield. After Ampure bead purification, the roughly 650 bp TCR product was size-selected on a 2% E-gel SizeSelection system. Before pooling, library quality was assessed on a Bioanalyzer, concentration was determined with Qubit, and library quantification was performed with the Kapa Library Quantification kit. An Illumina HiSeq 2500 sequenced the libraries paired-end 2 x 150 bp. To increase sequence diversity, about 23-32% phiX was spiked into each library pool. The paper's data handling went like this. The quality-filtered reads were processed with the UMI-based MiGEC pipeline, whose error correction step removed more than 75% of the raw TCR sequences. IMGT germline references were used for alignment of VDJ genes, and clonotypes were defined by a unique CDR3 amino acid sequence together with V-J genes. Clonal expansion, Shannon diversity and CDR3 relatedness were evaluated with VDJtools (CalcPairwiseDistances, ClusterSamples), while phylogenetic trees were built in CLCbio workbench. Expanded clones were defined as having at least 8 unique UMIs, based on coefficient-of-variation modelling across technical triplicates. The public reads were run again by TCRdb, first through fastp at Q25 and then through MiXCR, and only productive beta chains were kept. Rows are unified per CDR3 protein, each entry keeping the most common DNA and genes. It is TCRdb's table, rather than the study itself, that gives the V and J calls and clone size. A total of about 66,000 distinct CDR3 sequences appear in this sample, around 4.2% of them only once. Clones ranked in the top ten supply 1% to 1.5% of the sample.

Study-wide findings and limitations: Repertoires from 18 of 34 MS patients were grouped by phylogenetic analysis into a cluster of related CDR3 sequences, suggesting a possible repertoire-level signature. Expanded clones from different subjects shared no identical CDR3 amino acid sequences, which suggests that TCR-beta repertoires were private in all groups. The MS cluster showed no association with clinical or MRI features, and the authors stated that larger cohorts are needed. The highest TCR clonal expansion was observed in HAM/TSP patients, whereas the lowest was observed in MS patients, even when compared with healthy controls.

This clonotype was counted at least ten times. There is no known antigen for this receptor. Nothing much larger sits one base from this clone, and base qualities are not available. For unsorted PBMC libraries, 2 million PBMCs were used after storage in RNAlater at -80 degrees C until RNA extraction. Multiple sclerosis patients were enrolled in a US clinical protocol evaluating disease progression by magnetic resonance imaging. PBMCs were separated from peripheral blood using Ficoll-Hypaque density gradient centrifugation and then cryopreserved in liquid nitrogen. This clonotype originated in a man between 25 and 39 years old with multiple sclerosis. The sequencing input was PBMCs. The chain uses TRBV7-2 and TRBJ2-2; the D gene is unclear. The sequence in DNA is TGTGCCAGCAGCTTAGAATACCGGGTCAGCGGGGAGCTGTTTTTT. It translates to CASSLEYRVSGELFF.